A single sample is the source of the 13 T cell receptor beta chains below, sequenced in a study of monozygotic twins with inflammatory bowel disease. TCRdb reprocessed the 5' RACE reads and stores each CDR3 protein as one record, lacking DNA. The sample features about 380,000 distinct CDR3 sequences, with 2.6% in its top ten. Sample: blood. The receptors originated from a human donor with ulcerative colitis or Crohn's disease, or a healthy co-twin of an affected twin (not recorded which).

The chain carries TRBV29-1 and TRBJ2-7; without DNA, the TCRdb call of TRBD2 cannot be checked. The CDR3 loop spans 15 amino acids. The germline gives CDR1 SQVTM, CDR2 ANQGSEA. Here the CDR3 reads CSVDGDASSSWEQYF.

J is TRBJ2-1 and V is TRBV7-9. CDR1 is SEHNR, CDR2 FQNEAQ, per germline (reference sequence). There are 14 residues in the CDR3. CDR3 protein: CASSLSLNRNEQFF.

The rearrangement joins TRBV6-2 or TRBV6-3 to TRBJ2-5; the TCRdb call, TRBD1, lacks DNA for checking. Germline CDR1 MNHEY, CDR2 SVGEGT. The CDR3 is 18 amino acids. The chain's CDR3 is CASSLESPGHMYQETQYF.

The chain uses TRBV12-3 or TRBV12-4 and TRBJ2-5. This CDR3 is built from 15 residues. CDR3 sequence reads: CASSLVPVSQETQYF.

V usage is TRBV5-5 and J usage is TRBJ1-1. This CDR3 is 14 amino acids long. Germline values: CDR1 SGHKS, CDR2 YYEKEE (reference sequence). The CDR3 is CASSLRNMNTEAFF.

Here the CDR3 reads CVIGAHATGELFF. The J gene is TRBJ2-2, the V gene TRBV6-5; TCRdb picks TRBD1, but there is no DNA to check that call. Germline V gene data show CDR1 as MNHEY and CDR2 as SVGAGI. The CDR3 is 13 residues long.

The chain recombines TRBV24-1 with TRBJ2-3; TCRdb returns TRBD2, unconfirmable since there is no DNA. CDR1 and CDR2 (germline): KGHDR, SFDVKD. The CDR3 is made up of 14 amino acids. This CDR3 reads CATSDPGRADTQYF.

This chain joins TRBV5-1 and TRBJ2-7; with no DNA, the TCRdb D assignment of TRBD2 cannot be verified. CDR3 size: 14 residues. CDR1 and CDR2 from the germline V gene are SGHRS and YFSETQ. The CDR3 protein is CASSLVQRFADQYF.

The CDR3 sequence: CASGNRDFYEQYF. V gene TRBV7-2 combines with J gene TRBJ2-7; lacking DNA, the TRBD1 call made by TCRdb goes unchecked. Germline CDR1 SGHTA, CDR2 FQGNSA. The CDR3 runs to 13 residues. Full variable domain (rest looked up from reference TRBV7-2 and TRBJ2-7): GAGVSQSPSNKVTEKGKDVELRCDPISGHTALYWYRQSLGQGLEFLIYFQGNSAPDKSGLPSDRFSAERTGGSVSTLTIQRTQQEDSAVYLCASGNRDFYEQYFGPGTRLTVT.

The chain couples TRBV7-8 to TRBJ2-7; TCRdb's assignment of TRBD1 cannot be checked, as there is no DNA. Germline values: CDR1 SGHVS, CDR2 FQNEAQ. The CDR3 has 13 amino acids. CDR3 region: CASRYGGVGEQYF.

The rearrangement joins TRBV30 to TRBJ2-5. The germline V gene encodes CDR1 GTSNPN and CDR2 SVGIG (reference sequence). The CDR3 length is 13 residues. The CDR3 reads CAWSPTVQETQYF.

The V and J genes are TRBV20-1 and TRBJ1-3. This CDR3 spans 13 amino acids. Per germline, CDR1 DFQATT and CDR2 SNEGSKA (reference sequence). The CDR3 protein is CSATRLSGNTIYF.

The gene calls are TRBV7-2 and TRBJ1-5; TCRdb picks TRBD1, but there is no DNA to check that call. This CDR3 has 14 residues. The germline V gene encodes CDR1 SGHTA and CDR2 FQGNSA. The CDR3 reads CASTSDRGYQPQHF.